A selection of T cell receptor beta chains follows, all from one sample in a study of blood T cells in healthy people across ages. TCRdb re-called the 5' RACE reads with MiXCR, one entry per CDR3 protein. The table has about 640,000 distinct CDR3 sequences, 58% seen once. Sequencing was performed on blood. The origin of the receptors is a man between 60 and 75 years old in good health. Each CDR3 is given with its conserved first and last residue. Fields, in order: J gene, clone size, D gene, V gene, CDR3 DNA, CDR3 protein. A D gene is named only where the DNA matches it firmly. Rows may omit the clone size; those that give it use once, few, many or a size class.

j_call: TRBJ2-7
clone_size: NA
d_call: NA
v_call: TRBV7-9
cdr3_nt: TGTGCCAGCAGCTTAGATCGGGCAACGAGCTCCTACGAGCAGTACTTC
cdr3_aa: CASSLDRATSSYEQYF

j_call: TRBJ2-4
clone_size: NA
d_call: NA
v_call: TRBV6-5
cdr3_nt: TGTGCCAGCAGTTCCCTGACAGGGGAGGGAAACATTCAGTACTTC
cdr3_aa: CASSSLTGEGNIQYF

j_call: TRBJ1-2
clone_size: few
d_call: NA
v_call: TRBV20-1
cdr3_nt: TGCAGTGCTACAGCGGACCGTAACTATGGCTACACCTTC
cdr3_aa: CSATADRNYGYTF

j_call: TRBJ2-5
clone_size: NA
d_call: NA
v_call: TRBV12-3/TRBV12-4
cdr3_nt: TGTGCCAGCAGTTTAGGGGTGATTGAAGAGACCCAGTACTTC
cdr3_aa: CASSLGVIEETQYF

j_call: TRBJ2-3
clone_size: NA
d_call: NA
v_call: TRBV6-1
cdr3_nt: NA
cdr3_aa: CASIFGGGNADTRYF

j_call: TRBJ1-1
clone_size: NA
d_call: NA
v_call: TRBV2
cdr3_nt: TGTGCCAGCAGGGAGACAGCCGGGGAAGCTTTCTTT
cdr3_aa: CASRETAGEAFF

j_call: TRBJ2-3
clone_size: NA
d_call: TRBD2
v_call: TRBV29-1
cdr3_nt: TGCAGCGTTGAAGTCCTAGCGGGGGGCCGGTCGCCAGATACGCAGTATTTT
cdr3_aa: CSVEVLAGGRSPDTQYF

j_call: TRBJ2-5
clone_size: few
d_call: NA
v_call: TRBV7-2
cdr3_nt: TGTGCCAGCAGCCTACAGGTTCAGTCCCAAGAGACCCAGTACTTC
cdr3_aa: CASSLQVQSQETQYF

j_call: TRBJ2-2
clone_size: few
d_call: NA
v_call: TRBV2
cdr3_nt: TGTGCCAGCAGATACACCGGGGAGCTGTTTTTT
cdr3_aa: CASRYTGELFF

j_call: TRBJ1-5
clone_size: NA
d_call: TRBD1
v_call: TRBV12-3/TRBV12-4
cdr3_nt: TGTGCCAGCAGTACCCTAACGGGACAGCACCAGCATTTT
cdr3_aa: CASSTLTGQHQHF

j_call: TRBJ2-3
clone_size: once
d_call: NA
v_call: TRBV10-3
cdr3_nt: TGTGCCATCAGTGAGACCCCGGGACTTCTCACAGATACGCAGTATTTT
cdr3_aa: CAISETPGLLTDTQYF

j_call: TRBJ2-7
clone_size: NA
d_call: TRBD1
v_call: TRBV12-3/TRBV12-4
cdr3_nt: TGTGCCAGCAGTTTAGGCCGGGACAGGGGATACGAGCAGTACTTC
cdr3_aa: CASSLGRDRGYEQYF

j_call: TRBJ1-2
clone_size: NA
d_call: TRBD1
v_call: TRBV7-7
cdr3_nt: TGTGCCAGCAGCCCGCCGGGACAGGGATTCCCTAACTATGGCTACACCTTC
cdr3_aa: CASSPPGQGFPNYGYTF

j_call: TRBJ2-1
clone_size: NA
d_call: NA
v_call: TRBV7-9
cdr3_nt: TGTGCCGGCAACTCCTTAAGGGGAAACTCCTACAATGAGCAGTTCTTC
cdr3_aa: CAGNSLRGNSYNEQFF

j_call: TRBJ2-5
clone_size: NA
d_call: TRBD2
v_call: TRBV4-1
cdr3_nt: TGCGCCAGCACCCCAAGCGGGGCGGGACTTATAGAGACCCAGTACTTC
cdr3_aa: CASTPSGAGLIETQYF

j_call: TRBJ2-7
clone_size: NA
d_call: TRBD1
v_call: TRBV10-3
cdr3_nt: TGTGCCATCAGTTCGAACCCCGGGACAGGGGCCTACGAGCAGTACTTC
cdr3_aa: CAISSNPGTGAYEQYF

j_call: TRBJ1-2
clone_size: few
d_call: NA
v_call: TRBV6-5
cdr3_nt: TGTGCCAGCACCCCGACAGGCACCTATGGCTACACCTTC
cdr3_aa: CASTPTGTYGYTF

j_call: TRBJ2-1
clone_size: NA
d_call: NA
v_call: TRBV29-1
cdr3_nt: TGCAGCGTTGAATACTCCAATGAGCAGTTCTTC
cdr3_aa: CSVEYSNEQFF

j_call: TRBJ2-6
clone_size: NA
d_call: TRBD1
v_call: TRBV11-2
cdr3_nt: TGTGCCAGCAGCGCGAACAGGGGTGGGGCCAACGTCCTGACTTTC
cdr3_aa: CASSANRGGANVLTF

j_call: TRBJ2-1
clone_size: few
d_call: NA
v_call: TRBV7-9
cdr3_nt: TGTGCCAGCAGCTGGGCGGGGGCAGGGCACTACTACAATGAGCAGTTCTTC
cdr3_aa: CASSWAGAGHYYNEQFF

j_call: TRBJ1-2
clone_size: NA
d_call: NA
v_call: TRBV12-3/TRBV12-4
cdr3_nt: TGTGCCAGCAGCCCCGACGGTCCTAGCTATGGCTACACCTTC
cdr3_aa: CASSPDGPSYGYTF

j_call: TRBJ1-6
clone_size: few
d_call: NA
v_call: TRBV7-2
cdr3_nt: TGTGCCAGCAGCTTACCGGGGGGATCACCCCTCCACTTT
cdr3_aa: CASSLPGGSPLHF

j_call: TRBJ2-1
clone_size: NA
d_call: NA
v_call: TRBV28
cdr3_nt: TGTGCCAGCAGTTTTCAGGGTACTGAGCAGTTCTTC
cdr3_aa: CASSFQGTEQFF

j_call: TRBJ2-1
clone_size: NA
d_call: TRBD1
v_call: TRBV12-3/TRBV12-4
cdr3_nt: TGTGCCAGCAGTCCGCTGGACAGGGGGCTGCATGAGCAGTTCTTC
cdr3_aa: CASSPLDRGLHEQFF

j_call: TRBJ2-3
clone_size: NA
d_call: NA
v_call: TRBV6-5
cdr3_nt: TGTGCCAGCAGTCCGATGACTACCACAGATACGCAGTATTTT
cdr3_aa: CASSPMTTTDTQYF

j_call: TRBJ1-2
clone_size: NA
d_call: TRBD1
v_call: TRBV12-3/TRBV12-4
cdr3_nt: TGTGCCAGCAGTTTAGCGTCGGGACAGGGATACTACACCTTC
cdr3_aa: CASSLASGQGYYTF

j_call: TRBJ2-1
clone_size: few
d_call: TRBD2
v_call: TRBV4-1
cdr3_nt: TGCGCCAGCAGCCAAGAGGCCGGGGGGGCATTATCTGAGCAGTTCTTC
cdr3_aa: CASSQEAGGALSEQFF

j_call: TRBJ2-5
clone_size: few
d_call: NA
v_call: TRBV7-9
cdr3_nt: TGTGCCAGCAGCTTTTGGTTCGGCAGCCAAGAGACCCAGTACTTC
cdr3_aa: CASSFWFGSQETQYF

j_call: TRBJ2-5
clone_size: NA
d_call: TRBD2
v_call: TRBV12-5
cdr3_nt: TGTGCTAGTGGTTTCCCGGGGGGGGGCCAAGAGACCCAGTACTTC
cdr3_aa: CASGFPGGGQETQYF

j_call: TRBJ2-1
clone_size: NA
d_call: NA
v_call: TRBV7-9
cdr3_nt: TGTGCCAGCAGCTTATATGAGACCCAGTTCTTC
cdr3_aa: CASSLYETQFF

j_call: TRBJ1-1
clone_size: NA
d_call: NA
v_call: TRBV3-1
cdr3_nt: TGTGCCAGCACCCAAGGGTGGGGAGGGAACACTGAAGCTTTCTTT
cdr3_aa: CASTQGWGGNTEAFF

j_call: TRBJ1-2
clone_size: few
d_call: NA
v_call: TRBV3-1
cdr3_nt: TGTGCCAGCAGCCAAGACGCGGAGGGCTACACCTTC
cdr3_aa: CASSQDAEGYTF

j_call: TRBJ2-5
clone_size: few
d_call: NA
v_call: TRBV29-1
cdr3_nt: TGCAGCGTTGAAAGCACTCGGTACCAAGAGACCCAGTACTTC
cdr3_aa: CSVESTRYQETQYF

j_call: TRBJ2-7
clone_size: NA
d_call: TRBD1
v_call: TRBV29-1
cdr3_nt: TGCAGCGTTGAGGGGACAGTTTCTCCCTACGAGCAGTACTTC
cdr3_aa: CSVEGTVSPYEQYF

j_call: TRBJ2-1
clone_size: once
d_call: NA
v_call: TRBV29-1
cdr3_nt: TGCAGCGTTGAAGATATCGGCGGGGTCAATGAGCAGTTCTTC
cdr3_aa: CSVEDIGGVNEQFF

j_call: TRBJ1-5
clone_size: NA
d_call: NA
v_call: TRBV10-3
cdr3_nt: TGTGCCTCCCACCCTGGGCTCAATCAGCCCCAGCATTTT
cdr3_aa: CASHPGLNQPQHF

j_call: TRBJ1-1
clone_size: NA
d_call: NA
v_call: TRBV6-2/TRBV6-3
cdr3_nt: TGTGCCAGCTCAAAAATTGCGAGGGCTGAAGCTTTCTTT
cdr3_aa: CASSKIARAEAFF

j_call: TRBJ1-4
clone_size: once
d_call: NA
v_call: TRBV20-1
cdr3_nt: TGCAGTGCTAGAGGAAAGGACAAAACGGGGGAAAAACTGTTTTTT
cdr3_aa: CSARGKDKTGEKLFF

j_call: TRBJ1-5
clone_size: NA
d_call: TRBD1
v_call: TRBV29-1
cdr3_nt: TGCAGCGTTGTTGGACAGGGTGATGATGGACAGCATTTT
cdr3_aa: CSVVGQGDDGQHF

j_call: TRBJ2-5
clone_size: few
d_call: TRBD2
v_call: TRBV12-3/TRBV12-4
cdr3_nt: TGTGCCAGCAGTCCCCCGAGCGGGGGGGAGACCCAGTACTTC
cdr3_aa: CASSPPSGGETQYF

j_call: TRBJ2-7
clone_size: NA
d_call: TRBD1
v_call: TRBV27
cdr3_nt: TGTGCCAGCAGGACAGGGGTCGCTTACGAGCAGTACTTC
cdr3_aa: CASRTGVAYEQYF

j_call: TRBJ1-1
clone_size: NA
d_call: NA
v_call: TRBV7-9
cdr3_nt: TGTGCCAGCAGCTTAGAATTGGGGCGGTACGGCACTGAAGCTTTCTTT
cdr3_aa: CASSLELGRYGTEAFF

j_call: TRBJ2-6
clone_size: many
d_call: NA
v_call: TRBV10-3
cdr3_nt: TGTGCCATCAGTGACGCTGACACTGGGGCCAACGTCCTGACTTTC
cdr3_aa: CAISDADTGANVLTF

j_call: TRBJ2-1
clone_size: NA
d_call: NA
v_call: TRBV4-1
cdr3_nt: TGCGCCAGCAGCCGCTTTTGGGGTTCCTACAATGAGCAGTTCTTC
cdr3_aa: CASSRFWGSYNEQFF

j_call: TRBJ1-1
clone_size: few
d_call: TRBD1
v_call: TRBV20-1
cdr3_nt: TGCAGTGCTAGAGCAGGGGGTGTGACTGAAGCTTTCTTT
cdr3_aa: CSARAGGVTEAFF

j_call: TRBJ2-1
clone_size: once
d_call: NA
v_call: TRBV10-3
cdr3_nt: TGTGCCATCAGTGAGTATTCGGACGGAGGAAGGGGTAGCAATGAGCAGTTCTTC
cdr3_aa: CAISEYSDGGRGSNEQFF

j_call: TRBJ2-7
clone_size: few
d_call: TRBD1
v_call: TRBV12-3/TRBV12-4
cdr3_nt: TGTGCCAGCAGTCGAGGGACAGGGGTTACGTACGAGCAGTACTTC
cdr3_aa: CASSRGTGVTYEQYF

j_call: TRBJ2-3
clone_size: NA
d_call: NA
v_call: TRBV12-3/TRBV12-4
cdr3_nt: TGTGTCAGCAGTTTTTCGCGGGGCCCAGGGGATACGCCGTATTTT
cdr3_aa: CVSSFSRGPGDTPYF

j_call: TRBJ2-1
clone_size: few
d_call: TRBD1
v_call: TRBV29-1
cdr3_nt: TGCAGCGCCGAACGTGGGGCAGGGGGCCACAATGAGCAGTTCTTC
cdr3_aa: CSAERGAGGHNEQFF

j_call: TRBJ2-3
clone_size: many
d_call: NA
v_call: TRBV12-3/TRBV12-4
cdr3_nt: TGTGCCAGCAGTTTTAGAGGGAGCGCAGATACGCAGTATTTT
cdr3_aa: CASSFRGSADTQYF

j_call: TRBJ2-5
clone_size: many
d_call: TRBD1
v_call: TRBV7-2
cdr3_nt: TGTGCCAGCAGCTTAGGGGACAGGGCTTGGGGAGAGACCCAGTACTTC
cdr3_aa: CASSLGDRAWGETQYF

j_call: TRBJ2-6
clone_size: many
d_call: NA
v_call: TRBV27
cdr3_nt: TGTGCCAGCCACATAGGGGGCTCTGGGGCCAACGTCCTGACTTTC
cdr3_aa: CASHIGGSGANVLTF

j_call: TRBJ2-2
clone_size: few
d_call: TRBD2
v_call: TRBV20-1
cdr3_nt: TGCAGTGCTAGCGGGGGGGCTACCGGGGAGCTGTTTTTT
cdr3_aa: CSASGGATGELFF

j_call: TRBJ2-7
clone_size: many
d_call: NA
v_call: TRBV7-2
cdr3_nt: TGTGCCAGCAGCTTAGGGCCGGGACCTTACGAGCAGTACTTC
cdr3_aa: CASSLGPGPYEQYF

j_call: TRBJ1-2
clone_size: NA
d_call: NA
v_call: TRBV20-1
cdr3_nt: TGCAGTGCTAGCGGGCGGACAGATGGCTACACCTTC
cdr3_aa: CSASGRTDGYTF

j_call: TRBJ1-2
clone_size: NA
d_call: NA
v_call: TRBV10-3
cdr3_nt: TGTGCCAGCAGTAAGGGGGTTGGCTATGGCTACACCTTC
cdr3_aa: CASSKGVGYGYTF

j_call: TRBJ2-2
clone_size: NA
d_call: TRBD1
v_call: TRBV20-1
cdr3_nt: TGCAGTGCTCGACGACAGGGAAGCACCGGGGAGCTGTTTTTT
cdr3_aa: CSARRQGSTGELFF